This T cell receptor (beta chain) was captured in a study of T cell responses to AZD1222 COVID-19 vaccine. Study context: Pooling was applied to second doses at about 4 or about 12 weeks.

TCRdb keeps only in-frame clones here, not all; method: immunoSEQ multiplex PCR. In the table there are some 110,000 clones, around nine tenths of which are singletons. Study results and caveats: Repertoire sampling occurred only after the peak T cell response. In the spike-specific TCR repertoire, nearly half reportedly target unmutated variant regions.

Notes on this clone: Its target is unknown.

Trimming pared 0 bases from V and 1 base from J, leaving 8 bases between. Germline lookup yields CDR1 SGDLS and CDR2 YYNGEE. There are 14 residues in the CDR3. The sequence came from an adult in good health. This chain connects TRBV9 to TRBJ2-7; unclear D gene. The material was peripheral blood, obtained on day 0 of AZD1222 vaccination. CDR3 loop: CASSVAAVSYEQYF. CDR3 in DNA: TGTGCCAGCAGCGTAGCGGCGGTATCCTACGAGCAGTACTTC.